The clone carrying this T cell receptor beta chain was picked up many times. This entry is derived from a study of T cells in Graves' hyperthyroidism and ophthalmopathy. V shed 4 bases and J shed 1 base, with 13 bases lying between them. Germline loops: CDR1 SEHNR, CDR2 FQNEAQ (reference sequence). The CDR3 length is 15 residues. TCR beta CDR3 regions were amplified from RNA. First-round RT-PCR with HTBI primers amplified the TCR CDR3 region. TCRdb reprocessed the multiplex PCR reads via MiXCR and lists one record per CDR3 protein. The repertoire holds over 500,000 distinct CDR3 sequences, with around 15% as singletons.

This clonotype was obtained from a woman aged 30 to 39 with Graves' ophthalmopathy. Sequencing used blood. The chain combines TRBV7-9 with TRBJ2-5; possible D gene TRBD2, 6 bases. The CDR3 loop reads CASSSPLALQETQYF. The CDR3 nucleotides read TGTGCCAGCAGCTCCCCACTAGCCCTCCAAGAGACCCAGTACTTC.